Following are 11 T cell receptor beta chains from one sample sequenced in a study of shared clonotypes between healthy human individuals. Naive CD8 populations comprised CD45RO-negative cells positively selected for CCR7, excluding terminally differentiated effector memory CD45RA+ cells. Sequenced by immunoSEQ multiplex PCR; TCRdb stores in-frame clones only, minus some. This table holds approximately 2,200,000 clones, about 92% found once. The source material was naive CD8+ T cells from PBMCs. The receptors were sampled from a man in his late teens or twenties in good health. Some clones in this sample may be carry-over from other donors' samples.

The V call is TRBV4-1, the J call TRBJ2-5, with 11 bases fitting TRBD2. V was pared by 2 bases and J by 1 base, with 9 bases of the junction left unmatched. The CDR3 contains 18 residues. Germline CDR1 MGHRA, CDR2 YSYEKL. For the CDR3, the DNA is TGCGCCAGCAGCCAATCTCCGCCGGGACTAGCGGTCCAAGAGACCCAGTACTTC. It yields the protein CASSQSPPGLAVQETQYF.

The chain recombines TRBV11-2 with TRBJ2-5; unclear D gene. Germline assignment: CDR1 SGHAT and CDR2 FQNNGV. CDR3 length: 15 amino acids. V was shortened by 5 bases and J by 5 bases, with 18 bases between the two germline ends. CDR3 protein: CASSPRGVGMETQYF. The CDR3, as DNA: TGTGCCAGCAGCCCACGTGGGGTAGGGATGGAGACCCAGTACTTC.

This sequence joins TRBV7-8 and TRBJ2-1, with D unresolved. Germline V gene data show CDR1 as SGHVS and CDR2 as FQNEAQ. V lost 0 bases and J 0 bases, leaving 15 bases between the germline ends. CDR3 length: 18 amino acids. The CDR3 DNA reads as TGTGCCAGCAGCTTAGCGGGATTTGGGGTCTTCTCCTACAATGAGCAGTTCTTC. Translation: CASSLAGFGVFSYNEQFF.

A remark on this clone: The sample holds other DNA sequences that translate to the same CDR3. J is TRBJ2-5 and V is TRBV7-9; D is unresolved. The germline V gene encodes CDR1 SEHNR and CDR2 FQNEAQ (reference sequence). This CDR3 is built from 13 residues. Deletions cut 1 base from V and 5 bases from J, with 8 bases between. The CDR3 DNA is TGTGCCAGCAGCTTAGAAGGCCGGGAGACCCAGTACTTC. Protein: CASSLEGRETQYF.

V gene TRBV11-2 combines with J gene TRBJ2-5; 8 bases are shared with TRBD2. Per germline, CDR1 SGHAT and CDR2 FQNNGV. Unmatched junction bases numbered 6, after V lost 5 bases and J lost 1 base. CDR3 length equals 15 residues. Here the CDR3 reads CASSRLARGQETQYF. CDR3 in DNA: TGTGCCAGCAGCCGACTAGCGCGGGGCCAAGAGACCCAGTACTTC.

The V call is TRBV29-1, the J call TRBJ1-1; 9 positions match TRBD1. The CDR3 runs 15 residues. After removal of 7 bases from V and 1 base from J, the junction contained 10 bases not matched to a gene. Germline lookup yields CDR1 SQVTM and CDR2 ANQGSEA. The CDR3 DNA reads as TGCAGCGAGCGACAGGGGGAAGGGGCGAACACTGAAGCTTTCTTT. It codes for CSERQGEGANTEAFF.

This chain uses TRBV19 with TRBJ2-3; tentatively, D is TRBD1 or TRBD2 (6 bases each). Germline V gene lookup returns CDR1 LNHDA and CDR2 SQIVND (reference sequence). V shed 5 bases and J shed 6 bases, with 21 bases lying between them. The CDR3 sequence is 16 residues long. The CDR3, as DNA: TGTGCCAGTAGTGCCATCCTAGGGGGAGGTGACGATACGCAGTATTTT. Its protein is CASSAILGGGDDTQYF.

The chain recombines TRBV27 with TRBJ2-7; no definite D call. Germline CDR1 MNHEY, CDR2 SMNVEV (reference sequence). Between the trimmed V and J ends, which lost 7 bases and 0 bases, there was a span of 7 bases. CDR3 length equals 12 residues. In DNA form, the CDR3 reads TGTGCCAGCAAGGCGAGCTCCTACGAGCAGTACTTC. Encoded protein: CASKASSYEQYF.

This clone was detected only once. The chain couples TRBV25-1 to TRBJ1-1; D possibly corresponds to TRBD1 (5 bases). Germline assignment: CDR1 MGHDK and CDR2 SYGVNS. V was pared by 8 bases and J by 4 bases, with 14 bases between. The CDR3 runs 13 residues. The CDR3 region has the DNA TGTGCCAGCTCAACCGGGGCCCTCACTGAAGCTTTCTTT. Its translation is CASSTGALTEAFF. Together with reference TRBV25-1 and TRBJ1-1, the CDR3 gives the full variable domain: EADIYQTPRYLVIGTGKKITLECSQTMGHDKMYWYQQDPGMELHLIHYSYGVNSTEKGDLSSESTVSRIRTEHFPLTLESARPSHTSQYLCASSTGALTEAFFGQGTRLTVV.

The chain links TRBV9 to TRBJ1-3; D is possibly TRBD1 (5 bases). The germline CDR1 and CDR2 sequences are SGDLS and YYNGEE. V was cut by 4 bases and J by 2 bases, with 16 bases left in between. This CDR3 is 16 amino acids long. DNA for the CDR3: TGTGCCAGCAGCTACCGTCGGGACGAGGCTGGAAACACCATATATTTT. Protein product: CASSYRRDEAGNTIYF.

This clone was seen just once. V gene TRBV10-3 combines with J gene TRBJ2-4; 7 nucleotides match TRBD2. V shed 3 bases, J shed 9 bases, and the junction held 14 bases outside the gene matches. CDR1 is ENHRY and CDR2 is SYGVKD in the germline V gene. This CDR3 is 16 amino acids long. This CDR3 is CAISDSLVGRAGIQYF. The CDR3 nucleotides are TGTGCCATCAGTGATTCCCTAGTAGGGAGGGCCGGCATTCAGTACTTC.